These T cell receptor beta chains were read from a single sample in a study of T-cell reconstitution after alpha-beta-depleted transplantation in children. TCRdb analysed the PCR reads with MiXCR anew, one entry per CDR3 protein. This sample has just under 550,000 distinct CDR3 sequences, with about 16% found just once. Sample: PBMCs from the stem cell graft donor, taken from the stem cell graft. These receptors were obtained from a human donor who donated a stem cell graft to a child with acute lymphoblastic leukemia. Both conserved end residues are part of each CDR3. The D gene is left open where the match is weak. The size field is filled for only some rows; it gives once, few, many or a size class.

clone_size: few; v_call: TRBV5-1; d_call: TRBD1; j_call: TRBJ2-5; cdr3_nt: TGCGCCAGCAGCTACAGGACAGGGAGAGCCCAAGAGACCCAGTACTTC; cdr3_aa: CASSYRTGRAQETQYF
clone_size: NA; v_call: TRBV4-2; d_call: NA; j_call: TRBJ2-7; cdr3_nt: TGTGCCAGCAGCCAGGAGACCACCGTTCATTACGAGCAGTACTTC; cdr3_aa: CASSQETTVHYEQYF
clone_size: few; v_call: TRBV7-8; d_call: NA; j_call: TRBJ1-1; cdr3_nt: TGTGCCAGCAGCCCCGAGGGGGTGATGAACACTGAAGCTTTCTTT; cdr3_aa: CASSPEGVMNTEAFF
clone_size: NA; v_call: TRBV27; d_call: TRBD1; j_call: TRBJ2-5; cdr3_nt: TGTGCCAGCAGTACCGGCCGGGACAGGGTCCAAGAGACCCAGTACTTC; cdr3_aa: CASSTGRDRVQETQYF
clone_size: NA; v_call: TRBV20-1; d_call: NA; j_call: TRBJ2-3; cdr3_nt: TGCAGTGCTACCCCCGAGAGTACAGATACGCAGTATTTT; cdr3_aa: CSATPESTDTQYF
clone_size: NA; v_call: TRBV18; d_call: NA; j_call: TRBJ1-2; cdr3_nt: TGTGCCAGCTCACCAGACAGTTCTTCTTATGGCTACACCTTC; cdr3_aa: CASSPDSSSYGYTF
clone_size: few; v_call: TRBV7-3; d_call: TRBD1; j_call: TRBJ2-7; cdr3_nt: TGTGCCAGCAGGCAAACAACAGGGGGCGAGCAGTACTTC; cdr3_aa: CASRQTTGGEQYF
clone_size: few; v_call: TRBV20-1; d_call: TRBD2; j_call: TRBJ2-7; cdr3_nt: TGCAGTGCTAGATTACCTAGCGGGAGGACCTCCTACGAGCAGTACTTC; cdr3_aa: CSARLPSGRTSYEQYF
clone_size: few; v_call: TRBV29-1; d_call: TRBD2; j_call: TRBJ2-1; cdr3_nt: TGCAGCGTCGTTAGCGGGAGGAACTACAATGAGCAGTTCTTC; cdr3_aa: CSVVSGRNYNEQFF
clone_size: few; v_call: TRBV24-1; d_call: TRBD1; j_call: TRBJ2-3; cdr3_nt: TGTGCCACCAGTGATGGGACAGGAACAGATACGCAGTATTTT; cdr3_aa: CATSDGTGTDTQYF